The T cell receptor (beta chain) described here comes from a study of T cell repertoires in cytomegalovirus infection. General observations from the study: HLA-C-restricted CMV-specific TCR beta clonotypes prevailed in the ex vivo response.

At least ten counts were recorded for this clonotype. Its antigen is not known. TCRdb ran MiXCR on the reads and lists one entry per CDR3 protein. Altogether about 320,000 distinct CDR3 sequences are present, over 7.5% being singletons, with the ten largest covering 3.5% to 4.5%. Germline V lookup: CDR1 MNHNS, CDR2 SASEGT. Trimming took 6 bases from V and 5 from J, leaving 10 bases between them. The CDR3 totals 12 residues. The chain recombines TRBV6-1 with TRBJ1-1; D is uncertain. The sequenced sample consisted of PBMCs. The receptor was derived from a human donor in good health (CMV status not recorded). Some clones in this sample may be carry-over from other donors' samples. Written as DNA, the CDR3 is TGTGCCAGCAGGTCGGTGGGAACTGAAGCTTTCTTT. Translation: CASRSVGTEAFF.